This entry describes one T cell receptor (beta chain). Its target is not known. Germline lookup yields CDR1 MNHNS and CDR2 SASEGT. V shed 2 bases and J shed 4 bases, with 9 bases lying between them. The CDR3 consists of 15 residues. Profiling relied on immunoSEQ multiplex PCR, and the TCRdb table lists in-frame clones only, not all of them. The sample holds 71,000 or so clones, approximately 80% seen once. This record comes from a study of OX40 agonist ivuxolimab in advanced cancers. Study-level results: It was not determined which antigens were specifically recognized by the peripheral T cells that had undergone clonal expansion.

The clonotype originates from an adult with an advanced solid tumor such as melanoma, head and neck, liver or kidney cancer. The specimen comprised CD4+ or CD8+ T cells sorted from blood, sampled in a trial of the OX40 agonist ivuxolimab. The chain employs TRBV6-1 and TRBJ2-6; no clear D gene. The CDR3 loop is CASSERGSGANVLTF. In DNA form, the CDR3 reads TGTGCCAGCAGTGAACGAGGTTCCGGGGCCAACGTCCTGACTTTC.